The rows below give T cell receptor beta chains drawn from one sample of a study of CD8 T cells in Susac syndrome. One entry per CDR3 protein results from TCRdb running MiXCR on the immunoSEQ multiplex PCR reads. This repertoire shows roughly 110,000 distinct CDR3 sequences, 94% found once; its top ten account for around 0.38%. Sequencing was performed on CD8+ T cells from PBMCs. The receptor set was obtained from a human donor with Susac syndrome. The CDR3 runs from the conserved cysteine through the conserved F or W. The order of the fields is J gene, clone size, D gene, V gene, CDR3 DNA, CDR3 protein. The D gene is left open where the match is weak. Expanded clones get a size class; other rows say once, few or many, or leave the size out.

TRBJ2-1,NA,NA,TRBV19,TGTGCCAGTAGTATACGCGGGGTCCTCAATGAGCAGTTCTTC,CASSIRGVLNEQFF
TRBJ2-1,NA,NA,TRBV7-9,TGTGCCAGCAGCTTGCAGAGGAGCTCCTACAATGAGCAGTTCTTC,CASSLQRSSYNEQFF
TRBJ2-1,NA,NA,TRBV14,TGTGCCAGCAGCCATTCCCTTGACCCTGGTACAGAGCAGTTCTTC,CASSHSLDPGTEQFF
TRBJ2-1,NA,NA,TRBV9,TGTGCCAGCAGCGTAGGTAGACGTGAGCAGTTCTTC,CASSVGRREQFF
TRBJ2-5,NA,NA,TRBV5-5,TGTGCCAGCAGCTTGACAGACGGCGTCCAGGAGACCCAGTACTTC,CASSLTDGVQETQYF
TRBJ2-5,NA,NA,TRBV27,TGTGCCAGCAGTCCAACCTTGCCTTGGTTTGGAGAGACCCAGTACTTC,CASSPTLPWFGETQYF
TRBJ1-1,NA,NA,TRBV15,TGTGCCACCAGCAGAGATCGGGCGTGGGATGAAGCTTTCTTT,CATSRDRAWDEAFF
TRBJ2-7,NA,NA,TRBV7-8,TGTGCCAGCAGCTTAGCTCCTCCAGGGGTTGCCTACGAGCAGTACTTC,CASSLAPPGVAYEQYF
TRBJ1-2,NA,NA,TRBV20-1,TGCAGTGCTAGAGATTTGGGGCAGAGGGGCTACACCTTC,CSARDLGQRGYTF
TRBJ1-5,NA,TRBD1,TRBV20-1,TGCAGTGCTAGAACCGGGACAGGACTGAATCAGCCCCAGCATTTT,CSARTGTGLNQPQHF
TRBJ2-7,NA,NA,TRBV20-1,TGCAGTGCTAGAGATACCGGAGGGTCGGGAGAGCAGTACTTC,CSARDTGGSGEQYF
TRBJ1-6,NA,NA,TRBV9,TGTGCCAGCAGCGCAGGGGAGAGCGATAATTCACCCCTCCACTTT,CASSAGESDNSPLHF
TRBJ2-1,NA,TRBD1,TRBV6-5,TGTGCCAGCAGTCGCCGGGACAGGGAGTACAATGAGCAGTTCTTC,CASSRRDREYNEQFF
TRBJ1-1,NA,NA,TRBV12-3/TRBV12-4,TGTGCCAGCAGTTTAAATTCGCGGAGGGACCGCAAAGCTTTCTTT,CASSLNSRRDRKAFF
TRBJ1-1,once,NA,TRBV6-1,TGTGCCAGTAGACTCTCTTGGGACACTGAAGCTTTCTTT,CASRLSWDTEAFF
TRBJ2-2,NA,NA,TRBV5-4,TGTGCCAGCAGCCTCCGCAGGGAGGCGAACACCGGGGAGCTGTTTTTT,CASSLRREANTGELFF
TRBJ2-7,once,TRBD2,TRBV7-9,TGTGCCAGCAGCCCTGTCACCGGGACTAGCCCACTCACCTACGAGCAGTACTTC,CASSPVTGTSPLTYEQYF
TRBJ1-6,NA,NA,TRBV20-1,TGCAGTGCTAGACATGACAGCTCCTATAATTCACCCCTCCACTTT,CSARHDSSYNSPLHF
TRBJ1-5,NA,TRBD1,TRBV24-1,TGTGCCACCAGTGACCCTTACCCGGACAGGGGGAATCAGCCCCAGCATTTT,CATSDPYPDRGNQPQHF
TRBJ2-3,NA,NA,TRBV7-2,TGTGCCAGCAGTTCAATAGCGGAAGATACGCAGTATTTT,CASSSIAEDTQYF
TRBJ1-1,medium-sized,NA,TRBV10-2,TGCGCCAGCAGGTTAAAGGGGTTGAACACTGAAGCTTTCTTT,CASRLKGLNTEAFF
TRBJ1-1,NA,NA,TRBV10-2,TGCGCCAGCAGTTTACAGGCCAGGGAAGCTTTCTTT,CASSLQAREAFF
TRBJ1-6,NA,TRBD1,TRBV7-6,TGTGCCAGCAGTCGAGGACAGGCACCGGGTTCACCCCTCCACTTT,CASSRGQAPGSPLHF
TRBJ2-1,once,NA,TRBV28,TGTGCCAGCAGTTTAGCGGAAGACGAGCAGTTCTTC,CASSLAEDEQFF
TRBJ1-5,once,TRBD1,TRBV9,TGTGCCAGCAGCCCCGGGACAGGTCCCCAGCATTTT,CASSPGTGPQHF
TRBJ2-7,NA,NA,TRBV19,TGTGCCAGTATGGGCAGGGCCTACGAGCAGTACTTC,CASMGRAYEQYF
TRBJ2-1,NA,TRBD2,TRBV6-4,TGTGCCAGCAGTGAGAGACTAGCGGGGGCCGCGGGGGATCAGCAGTTCTTC,CASSERLAGAAGDQQFF
TRBJ2-7,NA,NA,TRBV5-1,TGCGCCAGCAGCTTATCAGCCACCTACGAGCAGTACTTC,CASSLSATYEQYF
TRBJ2-2,NA,NA,TRBV3-1,TGTGCCAGCAGCCAAGGTGTTATTGACACCGGGGAGCTGTTTTTT,CASSQGVIDTGELFF
TRBJ2-1,NA,TRBD2,TRBV13,TGTGCCAGCAGCTCTCGGACTAGCGGGGGGGCCTGGGATGAGCAGTTCTTC,CASSSRTSGGAWDEQFF
TRBJ2-5,NA,TRBD2,TRBV9,TGTGCCAGCAGCCCCGGGGGGGGCGGTGGGACCCAGTACTTC,CASSPGGGGGTQYF
TRBJ2-1,NA,NA,TRBV9,TGTGCCAGCAGCGTAGTAGAGGCAGGGGTCTCCTACAATGAGCAGTTCTTC,CASSVVEAGVSYNEQFF
TRBJ2-5,NA,TRBD1,TRBV7-6,TGTGCCAGCAGCCCGCCCCGGGACAGGAACCAAGAGACCCAGTACTTC,CASSPPRDRNQETQYF
TRBJ1-1,NA,NA,TRBV27,TGTGCCAGCGGGCCCTCCATGAACACTGAAGCTTTCTTT,CASGPSMNTEAFF
TRBJ2-7,NA,NA,TRBV18,TGTGCCAGCTCACCTTACGACAGCCACGAGCAGTACTTC,CASSPYDSHEQYF
TRBJ1-3,NA,NA,TRBV29-1,TGCAGCGTTGCCGGGACTGGAAACACCATATATTTT,CSVAGTGNTIYF
TRBJ1-5,NA,TRBD1,TRBV4-3,TGCGCCAGCAGCCAAGATGGGGACAGGGGTCAGCCCCAGCATTTT,CASSQDGDRGQPQHF
TRBJ2-5,NA,NA,TRBV6-2/TRBV6-3,TGTGCCAGCAGTTACCCCCCAGAGACCCAGTACTTC,CASSYPPETQYF
TRBJ2-1,NA,TRBD2,TRBV7-6,TGTGCCAGCAGCCCACGGACTAGCGGGGGCTTTGTTGAGCAGTTCTTC,CASSPRTSGGFVEQFF
TRBJ1-2,NA,NA,TRBV5-1,TGCGCCAGCAGCCTAACCGGGACGGACACTGGCTACACCTTC,CASSLTGTDTGYTF
TRBJ2-1,NA,NA,TRBV4-1,TGCGCCAGCAGCCCTCCTGGGGCCAATGAGCAGTTCTTC,CASSPPGANEQFF
TRBJ2-3,once,NA,TRBV13,TGTGCCAGCAGCTTGGGACTGGGGGATACGCAGTATTTT,CASSLGLGDTQYF
TRBJ2-7,once,NA,TRBV6-2/TRBV6-3,TGTGCCGGCACCCCGACCCAGGAGCCCTACGAGCAGTACTTC,CAGTPTQEPYEQYF
TRBJ1-6,NA,TRBD1,TRBV13,TGTGCCAGCAACAGGGGAGGTTCACCCCTCCACTTT,CASNRGGSPLHF
TRBJ1-4,once,NA,TRBV7-8,TGTGCCAGCAGCCAAAAACAGGGTTTCGGTGAAAAACTGTTTTTT,CASSQKQGFGEKLFF
TRBJ2-7,NA,TRBD1,TRBV4-3,TGCGCCAGCAGCCCTTCAGGGACAGGTCCCTACGAGCAGTACTTC,CASSPSGTGPYEQYF
TRBJ2-2,NA,NA,TRBV20-1,TGCAGTGCTAGAGATTCAGACACCGGGGAGCTGTTTTTT,CSARDSDTGELFF
TRBJ1-2,once,TRBD1,TRBV6-5,TGTGCCAGCAGCTCAAACAGGGGAAATGGCTACACCTTC,CASSSNRGNGYTF
TRBJ2-7,NA,TRBD2,TRBV4-1,TGCGCCAGCAGCCAAGAGAGGGCCCTCGGGAGGGGCGACGAGCAGTACTTC,CASSQERALGRGDEQYF
TRBJ2-1,NA,NA,TRBV7-8,TGTGCCAGCAGCCCCCAAACCGGCGGTCACAATGAGCAGTTCTTC,CASSPQTGGHNEQFF
TRBJ2-1,NA,NA,TRBV29-1,TGCAGCGTTGAATCCCCCGGGACATCTTACAATGAGCAGTTCTTC,CSVESPGTSYNEQFF
TRBJ1-2,NA,NA,TRBV20-1,TGCAGTGCTAGAGTGGAGGGAGCGGGGGGCAGTGGCTACACCTTC,CSARVEGAGGSGYTF
TRBJ2-2,NA,NA,TRBV29-1,TGCAGCGTTGAAGGGGGTACCGGGGAGCTGTTTTTT,CSVEGGTGELFF
TRBJ2-1,NA,TRBD1,TRBV9,TGTGCCAGCAGCGCCGGGACAGGTTACAATGAGCAGTTCTTC,CASSAGTGYNEQFF